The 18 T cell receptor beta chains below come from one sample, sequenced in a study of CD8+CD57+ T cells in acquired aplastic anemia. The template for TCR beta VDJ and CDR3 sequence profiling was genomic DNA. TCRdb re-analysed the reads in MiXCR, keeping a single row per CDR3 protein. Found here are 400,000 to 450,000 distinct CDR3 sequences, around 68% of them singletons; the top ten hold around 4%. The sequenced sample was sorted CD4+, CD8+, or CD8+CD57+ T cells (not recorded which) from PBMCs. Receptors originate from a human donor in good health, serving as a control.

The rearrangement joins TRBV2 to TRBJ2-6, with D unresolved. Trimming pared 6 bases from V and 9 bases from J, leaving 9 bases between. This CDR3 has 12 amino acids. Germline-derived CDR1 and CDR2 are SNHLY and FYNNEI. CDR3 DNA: TGTGCCAGCAGCCAGTGGGACAACGTCCTGACTTTC. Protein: CASSQWDNVLTF.

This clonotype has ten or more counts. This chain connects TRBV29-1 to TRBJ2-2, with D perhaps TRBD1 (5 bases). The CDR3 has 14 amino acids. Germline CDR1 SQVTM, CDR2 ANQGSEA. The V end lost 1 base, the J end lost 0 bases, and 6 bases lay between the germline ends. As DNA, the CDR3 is TGCAGCGTTGAAGGACAGCCGAACACCGGGGAGCTGTTTTTT. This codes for CSVEGQPNTGELFF.

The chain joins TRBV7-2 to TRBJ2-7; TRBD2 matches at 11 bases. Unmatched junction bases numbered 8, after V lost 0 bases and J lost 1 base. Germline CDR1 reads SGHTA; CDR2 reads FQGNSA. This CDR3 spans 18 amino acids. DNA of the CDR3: TGTGCCAGCAGCTTAGCGCCCCGAGGGACTAGCGGATCCTACGAGCAGTACTTC. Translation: CASSLAPRGTSGSYEQYF.

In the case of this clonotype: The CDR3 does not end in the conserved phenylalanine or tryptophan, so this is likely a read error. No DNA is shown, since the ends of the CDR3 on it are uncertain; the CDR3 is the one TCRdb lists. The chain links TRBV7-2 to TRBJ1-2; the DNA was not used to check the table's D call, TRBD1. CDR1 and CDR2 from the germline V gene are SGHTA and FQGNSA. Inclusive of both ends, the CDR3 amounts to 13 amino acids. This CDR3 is CASNRDRDDGTTG.

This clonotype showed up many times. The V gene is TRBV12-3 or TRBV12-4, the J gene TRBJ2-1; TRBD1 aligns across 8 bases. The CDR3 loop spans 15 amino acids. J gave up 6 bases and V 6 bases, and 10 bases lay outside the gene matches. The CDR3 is CASSKRQGSGNEQFF. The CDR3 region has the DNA TGTGCCAGCAGCAAAAGACAGGGGTCGGGCAATGAGCAGTTCTTC.

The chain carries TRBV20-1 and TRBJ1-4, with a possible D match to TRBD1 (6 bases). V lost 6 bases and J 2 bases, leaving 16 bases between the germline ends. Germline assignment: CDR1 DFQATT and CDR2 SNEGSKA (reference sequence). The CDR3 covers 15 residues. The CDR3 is CSATRQGMTNEKLFF. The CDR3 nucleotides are TGCAGTGCCACCAGGCAGGGGATGACTAATGAAAAACTGTTTTTT.

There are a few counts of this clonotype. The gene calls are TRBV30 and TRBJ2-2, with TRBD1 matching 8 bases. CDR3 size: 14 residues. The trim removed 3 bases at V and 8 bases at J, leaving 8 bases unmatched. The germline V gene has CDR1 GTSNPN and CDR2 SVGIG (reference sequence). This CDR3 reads CAWRRGQAVGELFF. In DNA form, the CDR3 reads TGTGCCTGGAGGAGGGGACAGGCAGTGGGGGAGCTGTTTTTT.

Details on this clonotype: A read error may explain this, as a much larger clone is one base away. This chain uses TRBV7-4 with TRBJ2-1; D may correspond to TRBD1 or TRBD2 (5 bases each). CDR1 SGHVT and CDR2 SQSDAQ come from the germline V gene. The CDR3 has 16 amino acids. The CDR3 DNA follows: TGTGCCAGCAGTAGACCTTCCAGGGCCGACTACAATGGGCAGTTCTTC. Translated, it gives CASSRPSRADYNGQFF.

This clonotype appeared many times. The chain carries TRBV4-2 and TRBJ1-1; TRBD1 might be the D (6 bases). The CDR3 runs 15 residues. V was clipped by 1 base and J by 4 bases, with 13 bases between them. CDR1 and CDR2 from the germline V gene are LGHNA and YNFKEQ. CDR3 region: CASSQGNRVITEAFF. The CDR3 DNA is TGTGCCAGCAGCCAAGGGAACAGGGTAATCACTGAAGCTTTCTTT.

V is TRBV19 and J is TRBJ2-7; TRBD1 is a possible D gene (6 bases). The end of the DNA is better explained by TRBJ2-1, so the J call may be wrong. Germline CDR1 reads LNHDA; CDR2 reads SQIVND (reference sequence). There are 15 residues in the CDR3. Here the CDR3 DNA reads TGTGCCAGTAGTATCCCGGGACACAGCCCTACGGAGCAGTTCTTC. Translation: CASSIPGHSPTEQFF.

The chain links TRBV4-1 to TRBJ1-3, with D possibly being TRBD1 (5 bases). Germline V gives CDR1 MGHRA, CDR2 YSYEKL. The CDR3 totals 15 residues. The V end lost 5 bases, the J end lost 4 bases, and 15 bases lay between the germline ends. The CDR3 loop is CASSFPGPRGNTIYF. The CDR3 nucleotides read TGCGCCAGCAGCTTTCCGGGACCTAGAGGAAACACCATATATTTT.

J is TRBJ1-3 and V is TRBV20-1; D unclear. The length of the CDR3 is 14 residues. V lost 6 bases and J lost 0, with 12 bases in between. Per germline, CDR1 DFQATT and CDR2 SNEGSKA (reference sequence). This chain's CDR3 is CSALAVHSGNTIYF. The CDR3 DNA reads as TGCAGTGCCTTGGCCGTACACTCTGGAAACACCATATATTTT.

The CDR3 region has the DNA TGTGCCAGCAGCTGGGGGGCGCTAGCTTGCGAGCAGTACTTC. Its protein product is CASSWGALACEQYF. The rearrangement links TRBV6-1 to TRBJ2-7; D may be TRBD1 or TRBD2 (6 bases each). Germline CDR1 and CDR2: MNHNS and SASEGT. The CDR3 sequence is 14 residues long. Between the trimmed V and J ends, which lost 6 bases and 6 bases, there was a span of 18 bases.

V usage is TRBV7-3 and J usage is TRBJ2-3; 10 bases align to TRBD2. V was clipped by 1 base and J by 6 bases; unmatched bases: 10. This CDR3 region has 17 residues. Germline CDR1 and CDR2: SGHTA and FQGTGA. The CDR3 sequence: CASSLRAGGAANDTQYF. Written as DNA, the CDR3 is TGTGCCAGCAGCTTAAGAGCGGGAGGGGCGGCGAATGATACGCAGTATTTT.

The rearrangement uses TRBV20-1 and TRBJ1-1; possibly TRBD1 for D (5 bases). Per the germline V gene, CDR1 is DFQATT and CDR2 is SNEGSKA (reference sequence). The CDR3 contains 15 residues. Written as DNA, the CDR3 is TGCAATCTCTTAGGAGGGGACCTCGCGCACACTGAAGCTTTCTTT. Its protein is CNLLGGDLAHTEAFF.

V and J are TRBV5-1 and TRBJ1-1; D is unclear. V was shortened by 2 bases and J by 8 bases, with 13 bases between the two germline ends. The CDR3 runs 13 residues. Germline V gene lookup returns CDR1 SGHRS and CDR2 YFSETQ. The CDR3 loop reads CASSFRGGMEAFF. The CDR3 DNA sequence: TGCGCCAGCAGCTTTCGGGGAGGAATGGAAGCTTTCTTT.

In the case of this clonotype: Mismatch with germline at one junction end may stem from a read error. The CDR3 DNA sequence: TGTGCCAGCACCGCAGGGTCCTCTGGGGCCAACGTCCGGACTTGG. Amino acids: CASTAGSSGANVRTW. The chain uses TRBV10-3 and TRBJ2-6; D is possibly TRBD1 or TRBD2 (5 bases each). Germline CDR1 and CDR2: ENHRY and SYGVKD. This CDR3 has 15 residues.

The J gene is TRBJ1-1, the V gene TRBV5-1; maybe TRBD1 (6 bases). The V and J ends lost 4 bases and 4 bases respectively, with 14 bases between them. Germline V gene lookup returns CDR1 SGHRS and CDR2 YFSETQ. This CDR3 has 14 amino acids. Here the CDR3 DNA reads TGCGCCAGCAGCGAAACAGGGCTGGTCACTGAAGCTTTCTTT. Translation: CASSETGLVTEAFF.